The sample holds a few counts of the clone carrying this TCR beta chain. Its antigen is not known. The data originate from a study of T cell repertoires in cytomegalovirus infection. At the level of the study: Based on public TCR beta signatures, there were indications of CMV infection and of a matching HLA type. The study's findings and limits: CMV-specific HLA-C-restricted TCR beta clonotypes dominated the ex vivo response.

CDR1 is MNHNS and CDR2 is SASEGT in the germline V gene. With 0 bases clipped from V and 5 bases from J, the junction kept 3 bases outside the gene matches. The CDR3 length is 14 residues. Using its own MiXCR run on the reads, TCRdb lists one record per CDR3 protein. The sample lists roughly 180,000 distinct CDR3 sequences; roughly 27% were seen once. This sequence joins TRBV6-1 and TRBJ1-2; 7 bases agree with TRBD1. The sample comprised PBMCs. The source of this sequence is a human donor in good health (CMV status not recorded). Some clones in this sample may be carry-over from other donors' samples. DNA of the CDR3: TGTGCCAGCAGTGAAGCCGTCAGGGGGTATGGCTACACCTTC. Amino acid sequence: CASSEAVRGYGYTF.